This T cell receptor beta chain was identified during a study of cytotoxic CD8 clonotypes in ibrutinib-treated CLL. Repertoires were generated with immunoSEQ multiplex PCR, while TCRdb's copy carries only in-frame clones and drops some. The sample holds more than 85,000 clones; 70% to 80% are singletons and the top ten take about 26%. Germline V gives CDR1 SNHLY, CDR2 FYNNEI. Trimming shortened V by 7 bases and J by 2 bases, and 16 bases separated the two germline ends. The CDR3 runs to 15 residues. This sample comprised PBMCs, obtained after 24 months of ibrutinib treatment. This chain joins TRBV2 and TRBJ2-3, with D perhaps given as TRBD1 or TRBD2 (6 bases each). This clonotype originated in a human donor with chronic lymphocytic leukemia. CDR3 protein: CASTGGLGFTDTQYF. The CDR3 region has the DNA TGTGCCAGCACTGGGGGGCTTGGGTTCACAGATACGCAGTATTTT.